A selection of T cell receptor beta chains follows, all from one sample in a study of shared clonotypes between healthy human individuals. The method was immunoSEQ multiplex PCR; TCRdb's version includes in-frame clones alone and lacks a portion of them. This sample has about 1.1 million clones, with about 80% found just once. Sequenced material: memory CD4+ T cells from PBMCs. The receptors were sampled from a man younger than 35 in good health. Some clones in this sample may be carry-over from other donors' samples. The CDR3 runs from the conserved cysteine through the conserved F or W. A D gene is named only where the DNA matches it firmly. Where a row states a size, it is once, few, many or the class of an expanded clone; other rows omit it.

v_call	j_call	clone_size	d_call	cdr3_nt	cdr3_aa
TRBV7-2	TRBJ2-7	-	TRBD2	TGTGCCAGCAGCTTAGTTACTAGCGGGCTTCCCTACGAGCAGTACTTC	CASSLVTSGLPYEQYF
TRBV27	TRBJ2-1	-	TRBD2	TGTGCCAGCAGTTCAAGCCGCCTAGCGGGAGATGCGGATGAGCAGTTCTTC	CASSSSRLAGDADEQFF
TRBV19	TRBJ2-5	-	-	TGTGCCAGTAGCCCGGATACCCAAGAGACCCAGTACTTC	CASSPDTQETQYF
TRBV5-1	TRBJ1-2	-	-	TGCGCCAGCAGCCCCGGTCGGGGGGCTAACTATGGCTACACCTTC	CASSPGRGANYGYTF
TRBV5-1	TRBJ2-1	-	-	TGCGCCAGCAGCTTGGGCGCGGGGTCCTACAATGAGCAGTTCTTC	CASSLGAGSYNEQFF
TRBV7-3	TRBJ2-1	-	-	TGTGCCAGCAGCTTATCCGGGGGCGCCCCTGAGCAGTTCTTC	CASSLSGGAPEQFF
TRBV11-2	TRBJ1-2	-	-	TGTGCCAGCAGCTCAAAGACAGGCTATGGCTACACCTTC	CASSSKTGYGYTF
TRBV28	TRBJ1-3	few	-	TGTGCCAGCAGCACCCTTTTCGGGAGCTCTGGAAACACCATATATTTT	CASSTLFGSSGNTIYF
TRBV7-8	TRBJ2-1	-	TRBD2	TGTGCCAGCAGCGAAATTAGCGGGTCTGTCTCCTACAATGAGCAGTTCTTC	CASSEISGSVSYNEQFF
TRBV11-3	TRBJ2-3	-	-	TGTGCCAGCAGCTTAGGCGGGGGCTCCACAGATACGCAGTATTTT	CASSLGGGSTDTQYF
TRBV9	TRBJ2-7	-	-	TGTGCCAGCAGCGTAGCCGGGGAAACCGAGCAGTACTTC	CASSVAGETEQYF
TRBV5-4	TRBJ2-3	once	TRBD2	TGTGCCAGCAGCACTGGACTAGCTAGGGGCACAGATACGCAGTATTTT	CASSTGLARGTDTQYF
TRBV28	TRBJ2-7	-	TRBD1	TGTGCCAGCAGCCCGCTCCTGGACAGGAGATACGAGCAGTACTTC	CASSPLLDRRYEQYF
TRBV19	TRBJ1-1	-	-	TGTGCCACCCTCCGGCAACAGGGGAACACTGAAGCTTTCTTT	CATLRQQGNTEAFF
TRBV6-1	TRBJ1-5	-	-	TGTGCCAGCAGTGAGAGCCCCCCCCAAGGGCGTCAGCCCCAGCATTTT	CASSESPPQGRQPQHF
TRBV21-1	TRBJ2-3	-	-	TGTGCCAGCACTAGGGGGAGGACAGATACGCAGTATTTT	CASTRGRTDTQYF
TRBV4-2	TRBJ2-1	-	-	TGTGCCAGCAGTCCTAGCGTTTCGAAGCACAATGAGCAGTTCTTC	CASSPSVSKHNEQFF
TRBV5-1	TRBJ2-1	-	-	TGCGCCAGCAGCTTGAGCCCAGGCCTCTCCTACAATGAGCAGTTCTTC	CASSLSPGLSYNEQFF
TRBV4-1	TRBJ2-5	once	-	TGCGCCAGCAGCCAAAACGAGGGATTAGGGACCCAGTACTTC	CASSQNEGLGTQYF
TRBV2	TRBJ1-3	-	-	TGTGCCAGCAGTGACGACGCTGGAAACACCATATATTTT	CASSDDAGNTIYF
TRBV9	TRBJ1-5	-	-	TGTGCCAGCAGCGTCGACACCGATCAGCCCCAGCATTTT	CASSVDTDQPQHF
TRBV5-1	TRBJ2-2	few	-	TGCGCCAGCAGAACCGACCCGAACACCGGGGAGCTGTTTTTT	CASRTDPNTGELFF
TRBV7-9	TRBJ2-3	-	-	TGTGCCAGCAGCTTTGGGGTAGCGGACACAGATACGCAGTATTTT	CASSFGVADTDTQYF
TRBV29-1	TRBJ2-3	many	-	TGCAGCGTTTCAACCGGAGGAGCTAGCGCGTTTTCAGATACGCAGTATTTT	CSVSTGGASAFSDTQYF
TRBV30	TRBJ1-2	many	TRBD1	TGTGCCTGGAGTGTACTACCCTCCCAGGGGGGGGATGGCTACACCTTC	CAWSVLPSQGGDGYTF
TRBV5-1	TRBJ2-7	-	-	TGCGCCAGCAGCCCGGGACATACCAGCTCCTACGAGCAGTACTTC	CASSPGHTSSYEQYF
TRBV7-8	TRBJ1-3	-	-	TGTGCCAGCAGCTTAGACAGGGTCTCTGGAAACACCATATATTTT	CASSLDRVSGNTIYF
TRBV4-2	TRBJ2-2	-	-	TGTGCCAGCAGCCGGCAAGCGCCGGCCGGGGAGCTGTTTTTT	CASSRQAPAGELFF
TRBV5-1	TRBJ2-1	many	-	TGCGCCAGCAGCTCTCAGGGAGGCACCTACAATGAGCAGTTCTTC	CASSSQGGTYNEQFF